This T cell receptor (beta chain) is drawn from a study of blood T cells in healthy people across ages. A second PCR, run for roughly 7 to 11 cycles, used a sample-barcoded 5' primer plus a J-beta primer mix. TCRdb re-called the 5' RACE reads through MiXCR, storing one row per CDR3 protein. The sample holds around 1.1 million distinct CDR3 sequences, roughly two fifths seen once. This CDR3 has 19 amino acids. Germline CDR1 reads SNHLY; CDR2 reads FYNNEI. The V end was cut by 5 bases, the J end by 0 bases, with 23 bases between. This TCR derives from a man younger than 35 in good health. The specimen was blood. The rearrangement joins TRBV2 to TRBJ1-5; possibly TRBD1 for D (5 bases). CDR3 bases: TGTGCCAGCAGTCGGGGCTGGGAAACAAGGGGCTATAGCAATCAGCCCCAGCATTTT. This codes for CASSRGWETRGYSNQPQHF.